This record looks at one T cell receptor (beta chain) sequence and its context. Antigen specificity is unknown. The CDR3 runs 16 residues. Per the germline V gene, CDR1 is SEHNR and CDR2 is FQNEAQ (reference sequence). The V and J ends lost 4 bases and 8 bases, in that order; junction bases with no gene match: 5. The sample originates from a study of cytomegalovirus exposure and HLA in healthy donors. Study information: A later analysis reported the same platform for the 90 to 150 validation repertoires and the approximately 700 first-cohort repertoires. Overall study findings and caveats: While the bulk of TCR sequences proved rare, some public TCRs turned up in many donors. According to the study, roughly 160 TCR beta chains were cytomegalovirus-associated. A later analysis found first-cohort TCR clusters tended to co-occur in the 120 or so validation repertoires.

Method: immunoSEQ multiplex PCR; TCRdb's copy keeps in-frame clones and lacks some. The sample has roughly 120,000 clones, about 90% seen once. The sequencing sample was made of PBMCs. The rearrangement uses TRBV7-9 and TRBJ2-1; 16 bases align to TRBD2. The origin of this receptor is a woman aged 18 to 35 in good health and CMV-seronegative. CDR3 nucleotides: TGTGCCAGCAGCTCCGGGACTAGCGGGAGGGCGTATGAGCAGTTCTTC. This gives the protein CASSSGTSGRAYEQFF.